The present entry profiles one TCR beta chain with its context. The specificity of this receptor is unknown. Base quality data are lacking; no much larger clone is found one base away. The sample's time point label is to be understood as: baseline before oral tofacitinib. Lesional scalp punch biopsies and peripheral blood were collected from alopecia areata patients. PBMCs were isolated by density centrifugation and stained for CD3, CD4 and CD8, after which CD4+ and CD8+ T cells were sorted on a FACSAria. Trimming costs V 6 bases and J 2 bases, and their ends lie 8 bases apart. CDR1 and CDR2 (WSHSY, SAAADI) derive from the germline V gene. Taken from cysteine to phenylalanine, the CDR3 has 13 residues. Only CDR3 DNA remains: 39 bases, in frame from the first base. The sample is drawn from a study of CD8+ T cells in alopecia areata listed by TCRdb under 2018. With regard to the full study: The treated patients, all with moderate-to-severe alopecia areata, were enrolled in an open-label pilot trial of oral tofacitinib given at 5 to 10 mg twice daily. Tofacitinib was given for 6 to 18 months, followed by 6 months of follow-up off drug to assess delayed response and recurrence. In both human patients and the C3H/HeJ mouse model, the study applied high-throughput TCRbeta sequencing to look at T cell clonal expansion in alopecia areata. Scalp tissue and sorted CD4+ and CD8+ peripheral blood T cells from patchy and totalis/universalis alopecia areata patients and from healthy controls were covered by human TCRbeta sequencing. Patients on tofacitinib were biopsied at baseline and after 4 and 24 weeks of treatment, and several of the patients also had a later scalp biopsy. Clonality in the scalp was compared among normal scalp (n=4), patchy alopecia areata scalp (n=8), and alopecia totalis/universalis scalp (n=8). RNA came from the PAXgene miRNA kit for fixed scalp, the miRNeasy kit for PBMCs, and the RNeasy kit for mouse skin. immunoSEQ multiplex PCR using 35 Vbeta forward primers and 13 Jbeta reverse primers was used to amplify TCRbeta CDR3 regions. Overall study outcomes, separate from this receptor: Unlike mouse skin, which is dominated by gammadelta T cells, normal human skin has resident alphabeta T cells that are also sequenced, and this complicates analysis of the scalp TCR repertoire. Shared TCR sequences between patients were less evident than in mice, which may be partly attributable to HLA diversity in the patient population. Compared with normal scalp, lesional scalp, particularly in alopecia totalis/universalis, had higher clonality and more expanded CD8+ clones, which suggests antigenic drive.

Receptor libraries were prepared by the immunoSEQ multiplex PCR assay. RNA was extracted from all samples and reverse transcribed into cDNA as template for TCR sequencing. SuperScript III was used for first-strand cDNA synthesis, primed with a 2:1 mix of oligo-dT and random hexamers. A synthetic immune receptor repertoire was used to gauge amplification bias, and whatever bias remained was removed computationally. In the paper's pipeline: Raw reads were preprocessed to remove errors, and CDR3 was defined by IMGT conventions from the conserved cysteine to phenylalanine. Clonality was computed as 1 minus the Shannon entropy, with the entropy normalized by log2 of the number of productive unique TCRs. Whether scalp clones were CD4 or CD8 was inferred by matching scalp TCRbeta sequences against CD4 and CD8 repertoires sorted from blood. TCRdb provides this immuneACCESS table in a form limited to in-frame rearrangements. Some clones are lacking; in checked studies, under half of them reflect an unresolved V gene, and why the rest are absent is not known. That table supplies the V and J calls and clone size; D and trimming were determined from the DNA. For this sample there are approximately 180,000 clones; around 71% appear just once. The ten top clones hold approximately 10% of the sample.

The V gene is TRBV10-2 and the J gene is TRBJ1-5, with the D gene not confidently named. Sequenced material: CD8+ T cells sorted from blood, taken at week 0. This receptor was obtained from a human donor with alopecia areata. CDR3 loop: CASRDGGNQPQHF. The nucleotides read TGCGCCAGCAGGGACGGAGGCAATCAGCCCCAGCATTTT.